This entry lists 22 T cell receptor beta chains sequenced from one sample in a study of identical twins. MiXCR, run by TCRdb on the 5' RACE reads, gives a single entry per CDR3 protein. The sample records 550,000 to 700,000 distinct CDR3 sequences, 7.5% to 10% being singletons. Another study also made use of these data, one on yellow fever vaccine responses in identical twins.

The sequencing input was PBMCs. The receptors stem from a woman aged 18-29 years in good health.

In its sample, this clonotype was seen a few times. The V call is TRBV3-1, the J call TRBJ2-1, with 9 bases lining up with TRBD1. The ends lost 3 bases at V and 7 bases at J; junction bases unmatched: 4. The CDR3 loop spans 14 amino acids. The germline gives CDR1 LGHDT, CDR2 YNNKEL (reference sequence). CDR3 loop: CASSHGTGLNEQFF. Written as DNA, the CDR3 is TGTGCCAGCAGCCACGGGACAGGGCTGAATGAGCAGTTCTTC.

At least ten counts were recorded for this clonotype. V gene TRBV29-1 combines with J gene TRBJ2-7; 9 bases align to TRBD1. The junction had 2 bases not matched to a gene; V was cut back by 4 bases and J by 1 base. Germline lookup yields CDR1 SQVTM and CDR2 ANQGSEA. The length of the CDR3 is 13 residues. The DNA for the CDR3 is TGCAGCGTTGTTGACAGGGGGTCCTACGAGCAGTACTTC. Its protein product is CSVVDRGSYEQYF.

This clonotype came up many times. The chain couples TRBV24-1 to TRBJ2-3; D is unclear. This CDR3 has 11 amino acids. Germline assignment: CDR1 KGHDR and CDR2 SFDVKD. Trimming cost V 5 bases and J 3 bases, with 2 bases left between them. CDR3 protein: CATSVTDTQYF. As DNA, the CDR3 is TGTGCCACCAGTGTTACAGATACGCAGTATTTT.

This clonotype was detected a few times. This sequence joins TRBV5-1 and TRBJ1-6; D possibly corresponds to TRBD1 (5 bases). CDR1 is SGHRS and CDR2 is YFSETQ in the germline V gene. Trimming took 4 bases from V and 7 from J, leaving 9 bases between them. This CDR3 spans 13 amino acids. The CDR3 sequence is CASSGDGNSPLHF. The CDR3 coding sequence is TGCGCCAGCAGCGGGGACGGGAATTCACCCCTCCACTTT.

This clonotype was detected ten times or more. The chain carries TRBV5-6 and TRBJ2-5; no clear D gene. The CDR3 extends over 14 amino acids. Per the germline V gene, CDR1 is SGHDT and CDR2 is YYEEEE. Trimming removed 4 bases at V and 2 bases at J, with 12 bases between. This chain's CDR3 is CASSRGRNQETQYF. CDR3 nucleotides: TGTGCCAGCAGCCGCGGACGGAATCAAGAGACCCAGTACTTC.

This clonotype was recorded at least ten times. The CDR3 nucleotides read TGTGCCAGCAGCTCGAGGACGGGACAGTACAATGAGCAGTTCTTC. Protein product: CASSSRTGQYNEQFF. The gene calls are TRBV7-9 and TRBJ2-1; TRBD1 matches 7 bases. The CDR3 consists of 15 residues. The V segment lost 4 bases and the J segment 4 bases; nucleotides outside the gene matches: 7. From germline, CDR1 is SEHNR and CDR2 FQNEAQ (reference sequence).

This clonotype was counted many times. The chain carries TRBV7-9 and TRBJ2-1; 8 bases match TRBD2. The V gene end was trimmed by 7 bases and the J gene end by 6 bases; junction bases not matched to a gene: 5. The germline gives CDR1 SEHNR, CDR2 FQNEAQ (reference sequence). There are 13 residues in the CDR3. CDR3 protein: CASTGTRSNEQFF. DNA for the CDR3: TGTGCCAGCACCGGGACTAGGAGCAATGAGCAGTTCTTC.

The chain links TRBV5-1 to TRBJ2-5; 7 bases match TRBD1. Germline loops: CDR1 SGHRS, CDR2 YFSETQ. With V trimmed by 0 bases and J by 5 bases, 13 bases remained unmatched. There are 17 residues in the CDR3. CDR3 amino acids: CASSLGQGLLKFETQYF. CDR3 DNA sequence: TGCGCCAGCAGCTTGGGACAGGGTTTATTGAAGTTTGAGACCCAGTACTTC.

This clonotype was counted between two and nine times. V gene TRBV9 combines with J gene TRBJ2-5; D not resolved. Germline values: CDR1 SGDLS, CDR2 YYNGEE. Deletions cut 0 bases from V and 7 bases from J, with 16 bases between. This CDR3 has 15 residues. The CDR3, as DNA: TGTGCCAGCAGCGTAGCTACCGGACCCTCTATGACCCAGTACTTC. Its protein product is CASSVATGPSMTQYF.

The V gene is TRBV18, the J gene TRBJ1-1; the D is unclear. The germline gives CDR1 KGHSH, CDR2 LQKENI. V was trimmed by 2 bases and J by 2 bases, leaving 12 bases between them. CDR3 length: 15 residues. CDR3 amino acids: CASSPSGSFNTEAFF. The CDR3 DNA sequence: TGTGCCAGCTCACCAAGTGGGAGTTTTAACACTGAAGCTTTCTTT.

The chain links TRBV28 to TRBJ2-3; tentatively, D is TRBD2 (6 bases). Trimming pared 6 bases from V and 3 bases from J, leaving 19 bases between. CDR3 length equals 16 residues. The germline V gene encodes CDR1 MDHEN and CDR2 SYDVKM. The CDR3 nucleotides are TGTGCCAGCAGCCCCGATCTCGGGACTCTGACAGATACGCAGTATTTT. It encodes CASSPDLGTLTDTQYF.

This clonotype was observed at least ten times. V gene TRBV5-1 combines with J gene TRBJ2-7, with D possibly being TRBD1 (7 bases). Trimming took off 0 bases at V and 2 bases at J, with 12 bases between the two ends. Germline-derived CDR1 and CDR2 are SGHRS and YFSETQ. The CDR3 spans 15 residues. CDR3 DNA: TGCGCCAGCAGCTTGGACAGCAGGGGGGCCTACGAGCAGTACTTC. It encodes CASSLDSRGAYEQYF.

This clonotype appeared many times. V gene TRBV10-1 combines with J gene TRBJ2-3, with TRBD2 as a possible D gene (6 bases). Germline V lookup: CDR1 WNHNN, CDR2 SYGVQD (reference sequence). The CDR3 covers 15 residues. V was pared by 4 bases and J by 0 bases, with 11 bases between. The CDR3 sequence: CASSVRRGSTDTQYF. The CDR3 DNA is TGCGCCAGCAGTGTTCGGCGGGGAAGCACAGATACGCAGTATTTT.

This clonotype was observed a handful of times. The chain carries TRBV5-1 and TRBJ2-1, with 10 bases aligning to TRBD2. This CDR3 has 16 residues. From germline, CDR1 is SGHRS and CDR2 YFSETQ. V shed 4 bases, J shed 5 bases, and the junction held 9 bases outside the gene matches. The CDR3 nucleotides read TGCGCCAGCAGCATTAGCGGGGGGTCCGTTAACAATGAGCAGTTCTTC. This translates into CASSISGGSVNNEQFF.

In this sample, this clonotype turned up many times. The genes are TRBV10-3 and TRBJ2-1; D is perhaps TRBD1 (6 bases). V was shortened by 0 bases and J by 9 bases, with 21 bases between the two germline ends. In germline, CDR1 is ENHRY, CDR2 SYGVKD. This CDR3 has 17 residues. CDR3 sequence reads: CAISESEQGARGGEQFF. Here the CDR3 DNA reads TGTGCCATCAGTGAGTCAGAACAGGGTGCCCGAGGGGGTGAGCAGTTCTTC.

This chain uses TRBV19 with TRBJ2-2; D is perhaps TRBD1 (5 bases). V lost 1 base and J 5 bases, leaving 17 bases between the germline ends. Germline CDR1 reads LNHDA; CDR2 reads SQIVND (reference sequence). The CDR3 has 17 amino acids. The CDR3 DNA sequence: TGTGCCAGTAGTATAGCGGCAGGGCTTCCAGGGACCGGGGAGCTGTTTTTT. Translation: CASSIAAGLPGTGELFF.

Ten or more counts support this clonotype. The V gene is TRBV2, the J gene TRBJ1-5, with D possibly matching TRBD1 (5 bases). This CDR3 region has 15 residues. Germline-derived CDR1 and CDR2 are SNHLY and FYNNEI. With 4 bases removed from V and 4 bases from J, the gap between germline ends came to 14 bases. The CDR3 region has the DNA TGTGCCAGCAGTGGGGGGACGCTTCCTAATCAGCCCCAGCATTTT. Protein: CASSGGTLPNQPQHF. Looking up the rest from reference TRBV2 and TRBJ1-5 gives the full variable domain: EPEVTQTPSHQVTQMGQEVILRCVPISNHLYFYWYRQILGQKVEFLVSFYNNEISEKSEIFDDQFSVERPDGSNFTLKIRSTKLEDSAMYFCASSGGTLPNQPQHFGDGTRLSIL.

This clonotype showed up many times. The rearrangement joins TRBV6-4 to TRBJ2-1; D is unresolved. In germline, CDR1 is MRHNA, CDR2 SNTAGT. V was clipped by 4 bases and J by 3 bases, with 13 bases between them. This CDR3 region has 15 residues. The CDR3 region has the DNA TGTGCCAGCAGTGCCTTATCCGGCCTCTACAATGAGCAGTTCTTC. Translation: CASSALSGLYNEQFF.

This clonotype was observed many times. The V call is TRBV7-9, the J call TRBJ2-1; 7 bases agree with TRBD2. J was trimmed by 9 bases and V by 5 bases; bases with no gene match: 7. Germline V gene sequence: CDR1 SEHNR, CDR2 FQNEAQ (reference sequence). The CDR3 loop spans 13 amino acids. CDR3 residues: CASSPAGSREQFF. The CDR3 DNA follows: TGTGCCAGCAGCCCAGCGGGATCCCGTGAGCAGTTCTTC.

In DNA form, the CDR3 reads TGCAGCGCTCCGCGGACCTCGGAGACCCAGTACTTC. Translation gives CSAPRTSETQYF. This sequence joins TRBV29-1 and TRBJ2-5, with D hard to call. The CDR3 loop spans 12 amino acids. Germline V CDR1 and CDR2: SQVTM, ANQGSEA. V gave up 7 bases and J gave up 5 bases, with 14 bases separating them.

This clonotype occurred a few times. This chain uses TRBV4-3 with TRBJ2-5; no clear D gene. CDR3 length equals 16 residues. Between the trimmed V and J ends, which lost 2 bases and 5 bases, there was a span of 18 bases. Germline V gene lookup returns CDR1 LGHNA and CDR2 YSLEER. Written as DNA, the CDR3 is TGCGCCAGCAGCCAAAAGACGTACCCCTTTGCCGAGACCCAGTACTTC. It translates to CASSQKTYPFAETQYF.

This clonotype has a handful of counts. V is TRBV9 and J is TRBJ2-5; 8 nucleotides line up with TRBD2. Losses at the gene ends were 0 bases for V and 6 bases for J; bases not matched to a gene: 7. CDR1 is SGDLS, CDR2 YYNGEE, per germline. The CDR3 extends over 15 amino acids. In DNA form, the CDR3 reads TGTGCCAGCAGCGTAGGGGGACTAGATCGGCAGACCCAGTACTTC. It specifies CASSVGGLDRQTQYF.